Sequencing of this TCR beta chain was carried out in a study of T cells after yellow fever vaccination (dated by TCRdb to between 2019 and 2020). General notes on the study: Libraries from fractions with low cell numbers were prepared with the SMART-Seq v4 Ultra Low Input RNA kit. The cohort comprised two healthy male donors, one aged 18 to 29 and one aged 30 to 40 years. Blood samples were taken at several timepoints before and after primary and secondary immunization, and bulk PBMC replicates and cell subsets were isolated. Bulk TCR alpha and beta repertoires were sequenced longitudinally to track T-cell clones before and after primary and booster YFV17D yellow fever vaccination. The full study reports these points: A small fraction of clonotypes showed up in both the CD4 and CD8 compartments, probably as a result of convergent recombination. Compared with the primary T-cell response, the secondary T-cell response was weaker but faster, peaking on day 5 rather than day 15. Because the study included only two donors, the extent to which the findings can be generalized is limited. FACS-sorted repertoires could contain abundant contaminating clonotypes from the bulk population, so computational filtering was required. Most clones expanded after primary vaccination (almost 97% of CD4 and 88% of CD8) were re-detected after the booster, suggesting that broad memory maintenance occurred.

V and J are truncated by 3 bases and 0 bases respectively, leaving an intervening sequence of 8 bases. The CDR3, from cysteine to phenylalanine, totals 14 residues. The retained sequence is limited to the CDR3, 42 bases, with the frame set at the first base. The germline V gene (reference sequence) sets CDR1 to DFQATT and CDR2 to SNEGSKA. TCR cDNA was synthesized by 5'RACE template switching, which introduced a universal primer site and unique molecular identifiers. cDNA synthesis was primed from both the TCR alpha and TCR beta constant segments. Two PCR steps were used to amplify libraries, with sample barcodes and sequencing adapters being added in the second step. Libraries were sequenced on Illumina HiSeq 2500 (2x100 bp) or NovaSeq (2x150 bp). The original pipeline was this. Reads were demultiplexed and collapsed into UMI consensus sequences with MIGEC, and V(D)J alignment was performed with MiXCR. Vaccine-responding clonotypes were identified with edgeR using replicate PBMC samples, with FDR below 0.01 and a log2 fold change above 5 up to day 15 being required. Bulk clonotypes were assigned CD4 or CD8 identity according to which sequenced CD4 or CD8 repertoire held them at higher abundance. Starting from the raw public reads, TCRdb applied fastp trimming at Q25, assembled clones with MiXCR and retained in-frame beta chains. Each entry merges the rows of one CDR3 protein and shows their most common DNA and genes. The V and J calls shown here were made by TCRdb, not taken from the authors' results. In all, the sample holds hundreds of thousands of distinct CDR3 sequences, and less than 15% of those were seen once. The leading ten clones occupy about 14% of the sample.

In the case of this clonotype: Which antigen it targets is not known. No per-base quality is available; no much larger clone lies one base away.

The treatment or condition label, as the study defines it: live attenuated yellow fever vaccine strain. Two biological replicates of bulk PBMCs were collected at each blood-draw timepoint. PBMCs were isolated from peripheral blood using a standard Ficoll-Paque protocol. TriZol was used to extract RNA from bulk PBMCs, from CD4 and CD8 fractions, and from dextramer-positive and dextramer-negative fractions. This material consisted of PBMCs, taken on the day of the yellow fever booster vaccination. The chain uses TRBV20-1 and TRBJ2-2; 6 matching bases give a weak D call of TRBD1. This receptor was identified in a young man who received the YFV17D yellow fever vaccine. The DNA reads TGCAGTGCTAGCCGACAGGCGAACACCGGGGAGCTGTTTTTT. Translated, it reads CSASRQANTGELFF.